The 13 T cell receptor beta chains below come from one sample, sequenced in a study of CD8+ T cells in alopecia areata. Once RNA had been extracted, it was reverse transcribed into cDNA to act as the sequencing template. TCRdb's table, derived via immunoSEQ multiplex PCR, lists solely in-frame clones and lacks some. In the table there are 150,000 to 250,000 clones, roughly 50% of which are singletons. Treatment meaning: oral pan-JAK inhibitor, 5-10 mg twice daily. The source was CD4+ T cells sorted from blood, collected at week 24, from a patient treated with tofacitinib. These TCRs come from a human donor with alopecia areata.

The gene calls are TRBV11-3 and TRBJ2-1; TRBD2 matches 7 bases. The germline V gene encodes CDR1 SGHNT and CDR2 YENEEA. The J segment lost 10 bases and the V segment lost 5 bases, leaving 14 bases of the junction unmatched. This CDR3 contains 15 residues. The CDR3 nucleotides read TGTGCCAGCAGCCCCGCGGGAGCCGCGCTATCCGAGCAGTTCTTC. Protein sequence: CASSPAGAALSEQFF. Drawing the rest from reference TRBV11-3 and TRBJ2-1, the complete variable domain is EAGVVQSPRYKIIEKKQPVAFWCNPISGHNTLYWYLQNLGQGPELLIRYENEEAVDDSQLPKDRFSAERLKGVDSTLKIQPAELGDSAVYLCASSPAGAALSEQFFGPGTRLTVL.

The chain joins TRBV7-2 to TRBJ2-5; TRBD2 matches at 8 bases. CDR1 is SGHTA, CDR2 FQGNSA, per germline. This CDR3 is built from 16 residues. The trim removed 5 bases at V and 2 bases at J, leaving 10 bases unmatched. CDR3: CASSPQGSGTQETQYF. CDR3 in DNA: TGTGCCAGCAGCCCACAGGGTAGCGGGACGCAAGAGACCCAGTACTTC.

This clone was detected a few times. The chain employs TRBV19 and TRBJ2-1; D not certain. The CDR3 has 15 residues. Germline V gene data show CDR1 as LNHDA and CDR2 as SQIVND (reference sequence). V was trimmed by 3 bases and J by 7 bases, leaving 16 bases between them. CDR3 sequence (DNA): TGTGCCAGTAGTATTGTTTTGACGGACGGGAATGAGCAGTTCTTC. The encoded protein is CASSIVLTDGNEQFF.

This chain uses TRBV10-3 with TRBJ1-2; D gene unclear. Trimming took off 4 bases at V and 4 bases at J, with 10 bases between the two ends. The germline CDR1 and CDR2 sequences are ENHRY and SYGVKD. This CDR3 has 13 residues. Here the CDR3 DNA reads TGTGCCATCAGTGTCCAGGATTCCTATGGCTACACCTTC. Translation: CAISVQDSYGYTF.

The chain is built from TRBV6-5 and TRBJ1-2; 7 bases fit TRBD1. The CDR3 covers 13 residues. Losses at the gene ends were 6 bases for V and 6 bases for J; bases not matched to a gene: 7. The germline gives CDR1 MNHEY, CDR2 SVGAGI. The CDR3 nucleotides are TGTGCCAGCAGCATCACCACAGGGGATGGCTACACCTTC. Its protein product is CASSITTGDGYTF.

The rearrangement links TRBV7-2 to TRBJ2-5; 9 bases fit TRBD1. The CDR3 length is 15 residues. Trimming took 1 base from V and 5 from J; bases not matched to a gene: 5. In germline, CDR1 is SGHTA, CDR2 FQGNSA. In nucleotides, the CDR3 is TGTGCCAGCAGCTTAGTGGACAGGGGAAGGGAGACCCAGTACTTC. Its protein product is CASSLVDRGRETQYF.

The chain links TRBV5-1 to TRBJ1-4, with TRBD1 matching 7 bases. Unmatched junction bases numbered 6, after V lost 0 bases and J lost 7 bases. This CDR3 comprises 15 residues. Germline assignment: CDR1 SGHRS and CDR2 YFSETQ. The CDR3, as DNA: TGCGCCAGCAGCTTGGCCGGGACAGCCGTTGAAAAACTGTTTTTT. As protein: CASSLAGTAVEKLFF.

This clone was counted a single time. The chain links TRBV5-1 to TRBJ2-1, with TRBD2 matching over 7 bases. Trimming at V came to 0 bases and at J to 5 bases, leaving 8 bases not matched to a gene. Germline CDR1 and CDR2: SGHRS and YFSETQ. This CDR3 spans 16 amino acids. CDR3 nucleotides: TGCGCCAGCAGCTTGGTACCAGCGGGATCTAACAATGAGCAGTTCTTC. Translating it yields CASSLVPAGSNNEQFF.

The rearrangement uses TRBV2 and TRBJ1-2, with 7 bases identical to TRBD1. CDR1 and CDR2 from the germline V gene are SNHLY and FYNNEI. The CDR3 sequence is 14 residues long. The trim removed 4 bases at V and 4 bases at J, leaving 6 bases unmatched. In DNA form, the CDR3 reads TGTGCCAGCAGTGTAACAGGGGATAGCTATGGCTACACCTTC. It encodes CASSVTGDSYGYTF.

V and J are TRBV29-1 and TRBJ2-2; D may be TRBD1 (6 bases). The CDR3 extends over 17 amino acids. V lost 4 bases and J lost 9, with 27 bases in between. Germline CDR1 SQVTM, CDR2 ANQGSEA. In nucleotides, the CDR3 is TGCAGCGTTGTGTCCCGCAGGGGTACCCTGAATGACCGGGAGCTGTTTTTT. Its translation is CSVVSRRGTLNDRELFF.

The genes are TRBV29-1 and TRBJ2-7; D not certain. Germline lookup yields CDR1 SQVTM and CDR2 ANQGSEA. Trimming removed 4 bases at V and 4 bases at J, with 8 bases between. This CDR3 is 11 amino acids long. The CDR3 is CSVVRSYEQYF. The CDR3 nucleotides read TGCAGCGTTGTAAGGTCTTACGAGCAGTACTTC.

The V gene is TRBV4-1, the J gene TRBJ1-2, with D perhaps matching TRBD1 (6 bases). This CDR3 comprises 20 residues. V lost 1 base to trimming and J lost 4 bases, with 28 bases between them. Per germline, CDR1 MGHRA and CDR2 YSYEKL. The CDR3 nucleotides read TGCGCCAGCAGCCAAGGCTCTGCCGACCGCACCACGGGCAGGGGCTATGGCTACACCTTC. Translating it yields CASSQGSADRTTGRGYGYTF.

This sequence joins TRBV29-1 and TRBJ2-7; TRBD1 agrees at 10 bases. The CDR3 contains 13 residues. The germline gives CDR1 SQVTM, CDR2 ANQGSEA. V lost 2 bases to trimming and J lost 6 bases; unmatched junction nucleotides: 4. CDR3 nucleotide sequence: TGCAGCGTTGAACGGGACAGGGGCACCGAGCAGTACTTC. Its translation: CSVERDRGTEQYF.